Each of the 11 T cell receptor beta chains below was sequenced from the same sample in a study of Ad26.COV2.S vaccination and SARS-CoV-2 variants. This table comes from immunoSEQ multiplex PCR, and its TCRdb copy is limited to in-frame clones, with some not included. The top ten clones hold approximately 15% of a sample with approximately 90,000 clones, approximately 77% of them seen once. The sample consisted of peripheral blood, taken after recovery from COVID-19. The receptors were sampled from a human donor who had recovered from COVID-19.

Here the CDR3 DNA reads TGTGCCAGCACCGAGAATGGGGCAAACTATGGCTACACCTTC. Translation: CASTENGANYGYTF. V and J are TRBV28 and TRBJ1-2; possible D gene TRBD1, 5 bases. Germline V gives CDR1 MDHEN, CDR2 SYDVKM. The CDR3 is 14 residues long. Trimming took off 7 bases at V and 2 bases at J, with 14 bases between the two ends.

This clone was observed a few times. The chain carries TRBV10-1 and TRBJ2-2, with a weak D call TRBD1 (5 bases). This CDR3 comprises 17 residues. The V end was cut by 0 bases, the J end by 0 bases, with 11 bases between. Germline CDR1 is WNHNN and CDR2 is SYGVQD (reference sequence). CDR3 nucleotide sequence: TGCGCCAGCAGTGAGTCGTGGGGCCCGGCGAACACCGGGGAGCTGTTTTTT. This codes for CASSESWGPANTGELFF.

The chain combines TRBV29-1 with TRBJ2-5; TRBD2 might be the D (5 bases). Germline V CDR1 and CDR2: SQVTM, ANQGSEA. The germline V and J ends were trimmed by 4 bases and 5 bases, with 8 bases remaining between them. There are 11 residues in the CDR3. This CDR3 reads CSVGTGETQYF. CDR3 sequence (DNA): TGCAGCGTTGGGACGGGGGAGACCCAGTACTTC.

This clone came up a few times. This sequence joins TRBV2 and TRBJ2-3; a possible D gene is TRBD1 (6 bases). Germline values: CDR1 SNHLY, CDR2 FYNNEI. The CDR3 covers 14 residues. V was pared by 4 bases and J by 5 bases, with 13 bases between. The CDR3 is CASSVGQFGDTQYF. Written as DNA, the CDR3 is TGTGCCAGCAGTGTCGGACAGTTCGGAGATACGCAGTATTTT.

The V and J genes are TRBV27 and TRBJ2-6; D perhaps matches TRBD2 (5 bases). The CDR3 has 19 amino acids. Trimming removed 7 bases at V and 0 bases at J, with 22 bases between. CDR1 is MNHEY, CDR2 SMNVEV, per germline (reference sequence). The CDR3 spells CASTIRGTAALSGANVLTF. DNA of the CDR3: TGTGCCAGCACCATCCGGGGAACTGCTGCCCTCTCTGGGGCCAACGTCCTGACTTTC.

The V gene is TRBV5-8, the J gene TRBJ2-5, with a weak D call TRBD1 (6 bases). CDR3 size: 14 residues. V shed 4 bases and J shed 1 base, with 11 bases lying between them. In germline, CDR1 is SGHTS, CDR2 YDEGEE. This chain's CDR3 is CASSASGVQETQYF. CDR3 nucleotide sequence: TGTGCCAGCAGCGCGTCAGGGGTCCAAGAGACCCAGTACTTC.

V usage is TRBV6-5 and J usage is TRBJ2-4; D might be TRBD2 (5 bases). V was shortened by 9 bases and J by 4 bases, with 13 bases between the two germline ends. The germline gives CDR1 MNHEY, CDR2 SVGAGI. The CDR3 covers 13 residues. The CDR3 bases are TGTGCCAGTGGAGAGGGAGTAAAAAACATTCAGTACTTC. Protein: CASGEGVKNIQYF.

This chain uses TRBV6-5 with TRBJ1-2, with D hard to call. The CDR3 has 12 residues. Germline CDR1 and CDR2: MNHEY and SVGAGI. Trimming stripped 5 bases from V and 0 bases from J, with 4 bases between. This CDR3 reads CASSRANYGYTF. CDR3 DNA: TGTGCCAGCAGTCGGGCTAACTATGGCTACACCTTC.

This clone has just one count. The CDR3 DNA reads TGTGCCAGTAGTACCATCGTCAACAGGGGTTCCGGCGAGCAGTACTTC. This codes for CASSTIVNRGSGEQYF. The V gene is TRBV19, the J gene TRBJ2-7, with 7 bases lining up with TRBD1. J gave up 6 bases and V 4 bases, and 15 bases lay outside the gene matches. Germline V gene lookup returns CDR1 LNHDA and CDR2 SQIVND (reference sequence). This CDR3 has 16 residues.

The chain couples TRBV9 to TRBJ2-2, with TRBD1 identical over 8 bases. This CDR3 spans 15 amino acids. After removal of 1 base from V and 1 base from J, the junction contained 0 bases not matched to a gene. From germline, CDR1 is SGDLS and CDR2 YYNGEE. The CDR3 sequence: CASSVTGGNTGELFF. CDR3 bases: TGTGCCAGCAGCGTAACAGGGGGGAACACCGGGGAGCTGTTTTTT.

The chain is built from TRBV28 and TRBJ2-1; 10 bases line up with TRBD2. Losses at the gene ends were 6 bases for V and 4 bases for J; bases not matched to a gene: 6. In germline, CDR1 is MDHEN, CDR2 SYDVKM. The CDR3 spans 15 residues. The CDR3 sequence is CASRPLAGVYNEQFF. The DNA of the CDR3 is TGTGCCAGCAGGCCCCTAGCGGGGGTATACAATGAGCAGTTCTTC.